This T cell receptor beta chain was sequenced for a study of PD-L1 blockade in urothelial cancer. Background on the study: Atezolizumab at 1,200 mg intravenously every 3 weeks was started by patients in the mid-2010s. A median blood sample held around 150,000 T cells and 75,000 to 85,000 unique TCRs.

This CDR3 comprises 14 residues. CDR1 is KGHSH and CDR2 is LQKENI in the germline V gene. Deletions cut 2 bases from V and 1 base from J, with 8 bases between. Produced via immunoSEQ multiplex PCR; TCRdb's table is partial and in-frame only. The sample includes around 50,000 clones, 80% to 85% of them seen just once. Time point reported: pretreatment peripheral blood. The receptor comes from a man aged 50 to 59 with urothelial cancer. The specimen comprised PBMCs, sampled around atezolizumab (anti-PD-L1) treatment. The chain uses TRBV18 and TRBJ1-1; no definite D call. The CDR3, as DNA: TGTGCCAGCTCACCAATACCTAGGAACACTGAAGCTTTCTTT. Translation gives CASSPIPRNTEAFF.